This T cell receptor beta chain was captured by sequencing in a study of shared clonotypes between healthy human individuals. Study-level information: Two women and a few men aged 18 to 49 served as donors.

Repertoires were generated with immunoSEQ multiplex PCR, while TCRdb's copy carries only in-frame clones and drops some. The data hold some 2,000,000 clones, with approximately 94% observed a single time. CDR1 LNHDA and CDR2 SQIVND come from the germline V gene (reference sequence). The CDR3 is 15 amino acids. V gave up 5 bases and J gave up 3 bases; unmatched junction bases: 6. The sequencing input was naive CD4+ T cells sorted from blood. Subset given: CD45RA+ positively selected. The rearrangement uses TRBV19 and TRBJ2-1, with TRBD1 identical over 8 bases. This TCR derives from a man younger than 35 in good health. CDR3 amino acids: CASSETGVNYNEQFF. CDR3 in DNA: TGTGCCAGTAGTGAGACAGGGGTGAACTACAATGAGCAGTTCTTC.